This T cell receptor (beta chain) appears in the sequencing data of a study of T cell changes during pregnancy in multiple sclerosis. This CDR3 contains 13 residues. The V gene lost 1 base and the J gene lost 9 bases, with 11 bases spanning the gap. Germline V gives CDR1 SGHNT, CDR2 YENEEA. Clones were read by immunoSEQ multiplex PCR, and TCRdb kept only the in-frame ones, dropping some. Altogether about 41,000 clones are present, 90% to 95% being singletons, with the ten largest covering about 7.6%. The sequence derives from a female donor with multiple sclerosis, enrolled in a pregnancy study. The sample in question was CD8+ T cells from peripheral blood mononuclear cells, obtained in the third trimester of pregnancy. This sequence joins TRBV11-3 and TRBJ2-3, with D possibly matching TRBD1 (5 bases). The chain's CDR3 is CASSLGAWGTQYF. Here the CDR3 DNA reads TGTGCCAGCAGCTTAGGGGCCTGGGGCACGCAGTATTTT.